This T cell receptor (beta chain) is from a study of shared clonotypes between healthy human individuals. All participating donors were Caucasian adults from Nashville, Tennessee. At the deep level, the assay was run. It was across several immunoSEQ plates that each subset's genomic DNA was evenly split. Using immunoSEQ multiplex PCR, the repertoire was profiled, and TCRdb retains in-frame clones only, with some absent. The sample contains over a million clones, about four fifths of which appear only once. For this clone: Its specificity is unknown.

Whole-study results and caveats: An effect of sequencing depth on clonotype sharing among donors was expected.

CDR1 is MDHEN, CDR2 SYDVKM, per germline. This CDR3 spans 14 amino acids. V dropped 6 bases and J dropped 0 bases, with 10 bases sitting between them. This chain uses TRBV28 with TRBJ2-3, with D possibly being TRBD2 (5 bases). Sequenced sample: memory CD4+ T cells from PBMCs. Indicated subset: CD45RA-negative fraction. This TCR was sampled from a man aged 18-30 years in good health. Some clones in this sample may be carry-over from other donors' samples. The CDR3 region is CASRTGISTDTQYF. The CDR3 coding sequence is TGTGCCAGCAGGACCGGGATTAGCACAGATACGCAGTATTTT.